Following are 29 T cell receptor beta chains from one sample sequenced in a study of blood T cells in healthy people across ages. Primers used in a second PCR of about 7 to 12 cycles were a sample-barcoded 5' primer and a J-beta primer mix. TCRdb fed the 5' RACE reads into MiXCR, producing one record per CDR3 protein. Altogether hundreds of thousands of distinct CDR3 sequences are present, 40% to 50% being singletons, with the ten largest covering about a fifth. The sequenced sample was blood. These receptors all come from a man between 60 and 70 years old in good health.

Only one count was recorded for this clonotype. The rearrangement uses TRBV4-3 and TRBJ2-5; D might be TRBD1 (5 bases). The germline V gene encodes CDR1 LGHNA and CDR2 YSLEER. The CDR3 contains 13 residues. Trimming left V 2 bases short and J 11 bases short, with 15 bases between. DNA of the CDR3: TGCGCCAGCAGCCAATTGACAGCAAATGAGCAGTACTTC. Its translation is CASSQLTANEQYF.

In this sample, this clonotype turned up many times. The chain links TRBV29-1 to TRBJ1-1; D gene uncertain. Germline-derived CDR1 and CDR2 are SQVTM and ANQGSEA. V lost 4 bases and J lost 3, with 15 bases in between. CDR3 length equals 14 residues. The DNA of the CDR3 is TGCAGCGTTGTTGGCGGGCAGGAGGACACTGAAGCTTTCTTT. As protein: CSVVGGQEDTEAFF.

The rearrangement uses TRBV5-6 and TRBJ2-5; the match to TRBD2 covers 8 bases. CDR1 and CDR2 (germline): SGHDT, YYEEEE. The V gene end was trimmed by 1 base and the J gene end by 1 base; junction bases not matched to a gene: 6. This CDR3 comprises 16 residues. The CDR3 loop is CASSLYGGATQETQYF. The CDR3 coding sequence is TGTGCCAGCAGCTTGTACGGGGGGGCGACCCAAGAGACCCAGTACTTC.

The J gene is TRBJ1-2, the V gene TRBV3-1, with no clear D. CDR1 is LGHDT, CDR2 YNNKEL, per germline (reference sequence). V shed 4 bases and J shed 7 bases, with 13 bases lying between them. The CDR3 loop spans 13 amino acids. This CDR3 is CASSPPGSGGYTF. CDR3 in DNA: TGTGCCAGCAGCCCCCCCGGGTCGGGTGGCTACACCTTC.

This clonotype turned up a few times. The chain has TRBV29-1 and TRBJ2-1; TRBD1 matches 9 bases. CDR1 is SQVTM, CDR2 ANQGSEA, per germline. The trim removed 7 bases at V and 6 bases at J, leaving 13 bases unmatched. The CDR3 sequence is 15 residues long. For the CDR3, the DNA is TGCAGCGGGTGTTGGGGACAGGGTCCTCTCAATGAGCAGTTCTTC. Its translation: CSGCWGQGPLNEQFF.

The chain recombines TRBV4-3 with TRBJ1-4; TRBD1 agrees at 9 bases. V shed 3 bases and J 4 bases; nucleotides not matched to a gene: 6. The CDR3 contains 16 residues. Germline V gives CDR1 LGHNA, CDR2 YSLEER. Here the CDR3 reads CASSHGWDRDNEKLFF. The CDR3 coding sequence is TGCGCCAGCAGCCACGGCTGGGACAGGGATAATGAAAAACTGTTTTTT.

The CDR3 bases are TGCAGCGCCCTAACCGGGAAGAACACTGAAGCTTTCTTT. Translating it yields CSALTGKNTEAFF. The J gene is TRBJ1-1, the V gene TRBV29-1; D remains ambiguous. Looked up from germline, CDR1 is SQVTM and CDR2 is ANQGSEA. The V end lost 7 bases, the J end lost 1 base, and 13 bases lay between the germline ends. The CDR3 consists of 13 residues.

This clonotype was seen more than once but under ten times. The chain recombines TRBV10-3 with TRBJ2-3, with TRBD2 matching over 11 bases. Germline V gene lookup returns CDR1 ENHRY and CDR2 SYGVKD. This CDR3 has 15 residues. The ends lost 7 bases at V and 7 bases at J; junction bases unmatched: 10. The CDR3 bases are TGTGCCATCACAGGTAGCGGGGGGGCTGGAAATACGCAGTATTTT. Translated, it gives CAITGSGGAGNTQYF.

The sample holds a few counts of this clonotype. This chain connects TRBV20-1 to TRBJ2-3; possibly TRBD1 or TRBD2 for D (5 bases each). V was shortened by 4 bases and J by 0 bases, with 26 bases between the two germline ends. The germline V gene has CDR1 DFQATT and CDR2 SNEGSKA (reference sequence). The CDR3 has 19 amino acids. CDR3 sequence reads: CSAKAVGTNDLDSTDTQYF. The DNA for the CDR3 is TGCAGTGCTAAGGCTGTAGGGACCAACGATCTAGACAGCACAGATACGCAGTATTTT.

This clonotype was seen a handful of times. The CDR3 sequence is CASSLGRVAVEETQYF. CDR3 DNA: TGTGCCAGCAGCTTGGGTAGAGTTGCAGTCGAAGAGACCCAGTACTTC. The chain uses TRBV5-5 and TRBJ2-7, with D hard to call. The J call could be wrong; TRBJ2-5 is a better fit for the DNA end. The CDR3 contains 16 residues. From germline, CDR1 is SGHKS and CDR2 YYEKEE (reference sequence).

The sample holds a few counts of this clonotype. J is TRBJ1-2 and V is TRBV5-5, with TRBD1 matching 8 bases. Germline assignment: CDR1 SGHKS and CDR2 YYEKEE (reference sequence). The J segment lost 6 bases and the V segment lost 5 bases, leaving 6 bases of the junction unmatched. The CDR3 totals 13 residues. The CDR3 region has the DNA TGTGCCAGCAGGACAGGGGATTGGGATGGCTACACCTTC. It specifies CASRTGDWDGYTF.

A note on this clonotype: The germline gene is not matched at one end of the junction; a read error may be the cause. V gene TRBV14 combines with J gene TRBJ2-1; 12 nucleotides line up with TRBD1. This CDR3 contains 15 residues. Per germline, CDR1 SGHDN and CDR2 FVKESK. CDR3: CAGSLGQGAMNEQFF. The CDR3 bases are TGTGCCGGCAGCCTGGGACAGGGGGCAATGAATGAGCAGTTCTTT.

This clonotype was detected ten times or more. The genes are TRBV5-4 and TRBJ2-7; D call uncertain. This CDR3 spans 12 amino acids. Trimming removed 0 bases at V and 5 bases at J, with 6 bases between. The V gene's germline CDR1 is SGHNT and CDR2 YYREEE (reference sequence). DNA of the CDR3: TGTGCCAGCAGCTTGGGGGTGGACGAGCAGTACTTC. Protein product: CASSLGVDEQYF. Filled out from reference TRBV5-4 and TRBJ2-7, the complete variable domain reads ETGVTQSPTHLIKTRGQQVTLRCSSQSGHNTVSWYQQALGQGPQFIFQYYREEENGRGNFPPRFSGLQFPNYSSELNVNALELDDSALYLCASSLGVDEQYFGPGTRLTVT.

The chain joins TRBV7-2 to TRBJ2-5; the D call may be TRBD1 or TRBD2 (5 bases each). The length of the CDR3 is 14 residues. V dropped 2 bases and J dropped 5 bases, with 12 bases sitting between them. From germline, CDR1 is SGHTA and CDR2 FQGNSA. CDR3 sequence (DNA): TGTGCCAGCAGCTTAATGGGGGAGTCGGAGACCCAGTACTTC. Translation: CASSLMGESETQYF.

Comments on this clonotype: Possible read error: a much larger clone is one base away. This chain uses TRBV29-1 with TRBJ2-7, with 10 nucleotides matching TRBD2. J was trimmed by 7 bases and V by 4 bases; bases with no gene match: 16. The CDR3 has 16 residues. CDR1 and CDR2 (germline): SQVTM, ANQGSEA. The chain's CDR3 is CSVGHLGAGGGNEQYF. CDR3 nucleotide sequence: TGCAGCGTTGGCCACCTGGGAGCGGGGGGGGGCAATGAGCAGTACTTC.

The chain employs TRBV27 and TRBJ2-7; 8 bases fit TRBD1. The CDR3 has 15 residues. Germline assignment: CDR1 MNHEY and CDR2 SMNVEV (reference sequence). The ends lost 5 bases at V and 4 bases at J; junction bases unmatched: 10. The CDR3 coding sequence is TGTGCCAGCAGTCCAAGGACAGGGCGGGCGTACGAGCAGTACTTC. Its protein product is CASSPRTGRAYEQYF.

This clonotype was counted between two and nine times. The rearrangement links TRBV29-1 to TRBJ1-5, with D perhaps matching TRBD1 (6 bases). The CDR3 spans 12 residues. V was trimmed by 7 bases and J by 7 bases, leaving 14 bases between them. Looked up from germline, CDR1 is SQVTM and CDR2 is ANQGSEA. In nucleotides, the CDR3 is TGCAGCGCCTCGGGGGCGGGCCAGCCCCAGCATTTT. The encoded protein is CSASGAGQPQHF.

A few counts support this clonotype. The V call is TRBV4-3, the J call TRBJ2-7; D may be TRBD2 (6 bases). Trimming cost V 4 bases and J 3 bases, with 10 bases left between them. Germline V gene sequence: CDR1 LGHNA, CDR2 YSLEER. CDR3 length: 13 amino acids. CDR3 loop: CASSRGTYYEQYF. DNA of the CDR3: TGCGCCAGCAGCCGCGGGACCTACTACGAGCAGTACTTC.

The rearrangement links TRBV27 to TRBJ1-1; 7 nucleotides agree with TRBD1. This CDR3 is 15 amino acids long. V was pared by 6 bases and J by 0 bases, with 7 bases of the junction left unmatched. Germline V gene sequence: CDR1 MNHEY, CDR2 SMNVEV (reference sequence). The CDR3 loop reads CASSQGGGVNTEAFF. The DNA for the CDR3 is TGTGCCAGCAGCCAAGGGGGCGGAGTGAACACTGAAGCTTTCTTT.

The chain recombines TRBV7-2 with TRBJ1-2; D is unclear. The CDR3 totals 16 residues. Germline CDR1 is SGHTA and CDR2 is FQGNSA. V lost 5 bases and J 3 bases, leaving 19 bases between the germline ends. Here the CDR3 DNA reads TGTGCCAGCAGCCGACGGAGAGCACACGGGGACTATGGCTACACCTTC. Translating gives CASSRRRAHGDYGYTF.

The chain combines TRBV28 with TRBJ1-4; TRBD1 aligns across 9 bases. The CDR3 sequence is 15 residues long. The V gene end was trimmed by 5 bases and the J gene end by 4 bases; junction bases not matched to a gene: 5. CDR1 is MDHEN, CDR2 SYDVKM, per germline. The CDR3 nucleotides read TGTGCCAGCAGTCCTACAGGGGGCAATAATGAAAAACTGTTTTTT. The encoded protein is CASSPTGGNNEKLFF.

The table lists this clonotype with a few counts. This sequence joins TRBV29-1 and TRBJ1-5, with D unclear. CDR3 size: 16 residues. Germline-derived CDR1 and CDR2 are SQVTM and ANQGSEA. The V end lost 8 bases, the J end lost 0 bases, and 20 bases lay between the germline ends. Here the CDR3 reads CSLGLQDGNSNQPQHF. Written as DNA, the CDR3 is TGCAGCCTAGGCCTACAAGACGGAAATAGCAATCAGCCCCAGCATTTT.

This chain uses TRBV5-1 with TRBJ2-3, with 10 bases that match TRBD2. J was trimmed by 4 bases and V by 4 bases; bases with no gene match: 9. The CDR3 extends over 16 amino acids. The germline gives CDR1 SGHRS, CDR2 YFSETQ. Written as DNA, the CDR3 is TGCGCCAGCAGCCCAGGGGCTAGCGGGGGCTCAGATACGCAGTATTTT. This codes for CASSPGASGGSDTQYF.

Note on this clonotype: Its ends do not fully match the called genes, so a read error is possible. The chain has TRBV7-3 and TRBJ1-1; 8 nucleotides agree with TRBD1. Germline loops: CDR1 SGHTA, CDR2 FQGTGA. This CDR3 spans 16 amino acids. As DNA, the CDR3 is TGTGTCAGCAGCTCGGCGGGAGGACAGGGACAGGAAATGGCTTTCTTT. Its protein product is CVSSSAGGQGQEMAFF.

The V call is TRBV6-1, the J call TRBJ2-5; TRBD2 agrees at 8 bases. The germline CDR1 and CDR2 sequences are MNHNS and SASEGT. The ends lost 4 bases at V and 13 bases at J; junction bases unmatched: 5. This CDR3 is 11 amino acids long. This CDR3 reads CASSAGGTLYF. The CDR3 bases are TGTGCCAGCAGTGCGGGGGGGACGCTGTACTTC.

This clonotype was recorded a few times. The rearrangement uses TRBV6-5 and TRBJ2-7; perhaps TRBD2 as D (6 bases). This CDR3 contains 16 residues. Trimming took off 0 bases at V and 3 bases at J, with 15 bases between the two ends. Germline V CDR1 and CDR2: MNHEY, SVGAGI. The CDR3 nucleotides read TGTGCCAGCAGTTACTCGACGGCGGGGCTGATCTACGAGCAGTACTTC. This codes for CASSYSTAGLIYEQYF.

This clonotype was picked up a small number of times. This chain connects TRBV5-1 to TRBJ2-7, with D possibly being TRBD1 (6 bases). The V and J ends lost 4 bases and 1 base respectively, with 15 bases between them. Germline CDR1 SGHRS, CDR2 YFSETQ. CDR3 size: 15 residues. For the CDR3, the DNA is TGCGCCAGCAGCCAACTCCGCGGACAGTCCTACGAGCAGTACTTC. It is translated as CASSQLRGQSYEQYF. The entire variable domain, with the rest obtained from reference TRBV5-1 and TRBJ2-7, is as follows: KAGVTQTPRYLIKTRGQQVTLSCSPISGHRSVSWYQQTPGQGLQFLFEYFSETQRNKGNFPGRFSGRQFSNSRSEMNVSTLELGDSALYLCASSQLRGQSYEQYFGPGTRLTVT.

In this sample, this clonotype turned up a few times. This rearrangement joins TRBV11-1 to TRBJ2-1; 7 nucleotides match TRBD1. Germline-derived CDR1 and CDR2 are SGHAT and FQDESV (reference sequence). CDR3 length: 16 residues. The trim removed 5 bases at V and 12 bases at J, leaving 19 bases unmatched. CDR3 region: CASSLGAGTEKGRQFF. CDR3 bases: TGTGCCAGCAGCCTAGGTGCCGGGACAGAAAAAGGGAGGCAGTTCTTC.

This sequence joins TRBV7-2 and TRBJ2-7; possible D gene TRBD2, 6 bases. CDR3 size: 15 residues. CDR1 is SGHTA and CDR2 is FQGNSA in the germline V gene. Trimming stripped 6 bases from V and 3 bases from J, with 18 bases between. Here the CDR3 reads CASSPGQRTNYEQYF. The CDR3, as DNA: TGTGCCAGCAGTCCCGGACAAAGGACTAACTACGAGCAGTACTTC.